The 6 T cell receptor beta chains given below trace back to one sample, sequenced in a study of blood T cell repertoires in COVID-19. The protocol was immunoSEQ multiplex PCR, while the TCRdb copy is restricted to in-frame clones and leaves out a portion. The sample contains 84,000 or so clones, roughly 80% of which appear only once. Sequences were obtained from peripheral blood. These receptors were collected from a woman at least 80 years old with acute or convalescent COVID-19.

This sequence joins TRBV11-3 and TRBJ2-6; D gene uncertain. The CDR3 sequence is 15 residues long. Germline values: CDR1 SGHNT, CDR2 YENEEA. V was shortened by 5 bases and J by 0 bases, with 8 bases between the two germline ends. In DNA, the CDR3 is TGTGCCAGCAGCCCGGGTGGCTCTGGGGCCAACGTCCTGACTTTC. Its translation is CASSPGGSGANVLTF.

This clone has just one count. The CDR3 region is CASSPSSQMNNSPLHF. Here the CDR3 DNA reads TGTGCCAGCTCACCATCATCCCAGATGAATAATTCACCCCTCCACTTT. V is TRBV18 and J is TRBJ1-6, with D uncertain. The V and J ends lost 2 bases and 5 bases respectively, with 13 bases between them. CDR3 size: 16 residues. Germline V gene lookup returns CDR1 KGHSH and CDR2 LQKENI.

The rearrangement uses TRBV2 and TRBJ2-3; TRBD2 is a possible D gene (7 bases). V lost 5 bases and J 14 bases, leaving 17 bases between the germline ends. Germline CDR1 reads SNHLY; CDR2 reads FYNNEI. The CDR3 covers 12 residues. The chain's CDR3 is CASSPDEGGRYF. CDR3 bases: TGTGCCAGCAGTCCCGATGAGGGGGGGCGGTATTTT. The complete variable domain, with remaining parts taken from reference TRBV2 and TRBJ2-3, reads EPEVTQTPSHQVTQMGQEVILRCVPISNHLYFYWYRQILGQKVEFLVSFYNNEISEKSEIFDDQFSVERPDGSNFTLKIRSTKLEDSAMYFCASSPDEGGRYFGPGTRLTVL.

V usage is TRBV28 and J usage is TRBJ1-5; maybe TRBD1 (5 bases). This CDR3 region has 14 residues. The V and J ends lost 1 base and 5 bases respectively, with 9 bases between them. CDR1 is MDHEN, CDR2 SYDVKM, per germline. CDR3: CASSLLGEDQPQHF. The DNA for the CDR3 is TGTGCCAGCAGTTTATTGGGGGAGGATCAGCCCCAGCATTTT.

The chain links TRBV9 to TRBJ1-6; TRBD1 aligns across 9 bases. Trimming removed 5 bases from V and 8 bases from J; junction bases left unmatched: 8. The CDR3 has 15 amino acids. Germline CDR1 reads SGDLS; CDR2 reads YYNGEE. The CDR3, as DNA: TGTGCCAGCAGACAGGGGGCTGGAGGGGATTCACCCCTCCACTTT. Translated, it gives CASRQGAGGDSPLHF.

CDR3 sequence: CASSEAPQGSYNSPLHF. The CDR3 DNA follows: TGTGCCAGCAGTGAAGCCCCGCAGGGCAGCTATAATTCACCCCTCCACTTT. V gene TRBV6-1 combines with J gene TRBJ1-6; tentative D call: TRBD1 (5 bases). The germline CDR1 and CDR2 sequences are MNHNS and SASEGT. CDR3 length: 17 residues. Trimming pared 0 bases from V and 3 bases from J, leaving 12 bases between.